The rows below give T cell receptor beta chains drawn from one sample of a study of cytomegalovirus exposure and HLA in healthy donors. This table comes from immunoSEQ multiplex PCR, and its TCRdb copy is limited to in-frame clones, with some not included. The sample has some 92,000 clones, about 81% seen once; the top ten hold around 9.9%. The sequenced material came from PBMCs. The receptors come from a man between 18 and 29 years old in good health and CMV-seropositive. CDR3s include the opening cysteine and the closing phenylalanine or tryptophan. D genes are given only for firm matches. A clone size is listed for some rows: how often the clone was seen (once, few, many), or a class if it is expanded.

clone_size: few; cdr3_length: 15; v_call: TRBV28; d_call: TRBD2; cdr3_aa: CASSFPWGGSYEQYF
clone_size: NA; cdr3_length: 15; v_call: TRBV14; d_call: TRBD2; cdr3_aa: CASSQDGTSGSEQYF
clone_size: NA; cdr3_length: 15; v_call: TRBV15; d_call: NA; cdr3_aa: CATSRAGSNTGELFF
clone_size: NA; cdr3_length: 14; v_call: TRBV27; d_call: NA; cdr3_aa: CASSSIGGSGEQYF
clone_size: NA; cdr3_length: 15; v_call: TRBV7-9; d_call: NA; cdr3_aa: CASSSRTSPNSEAFF
clone_size: NA; cdr3_length: 13; v_call: TRBV2; d_call: NA; cdr3_aa: CASGADRNQPQHF
clone_size: NA; cdr3_length: 14; v_call: TRBV4-2; d_call: TRBD1; cdr3_aa: CASSQPGQYYGYTF
clone_size: NA; cdr3_length: 14; v_call: TRBV30; d_call: TRBD1; cdr3_aa: CAWSRGQSTDTQYF
clone_size: NA; cdr3_length: 13; v_call: TRBV7-2; d_call: NA; cdr3_aa: CASSPGGLYEQYF
clone_size: NA; cdr3_length: 16; v_call: TRBV27; d_call: TRBD2; cdr3_aa: CASSSSGGANTGELFF
clone_size: NA; cdr3_length: 16; v_call: TRBV5-6; d_call: TRBD1; cdr3_aa: CASSLDGGQGSHEQYF
clone_size: once; cdr3_length: 15; v_call: TRBV4-1; d_call: NA; cdr3_aa: CASSQDPSRDSPLHF
clone_size: NA; cdr3_length: 13; v_call: TRBV10-2; d_call: NA; cdr3_aa: CASSAGANYGYTF
clone_size: NA; cdr3_length: 13; v_call: TRBV18; d_call: NA; cdr3_aa: CASSPVVNTEAFF
clone_size: few; cdr3_length: 15; v_call: TRBV6-1; d_call: NA; cdr3_aa: CASSAFTGSPYEQYF
clone_size: NA; cdr3_length: 15; v_call: TRBV5-1; d_call: NA; cdr3_aa: CASSPGGGGAGEQYF
clone_size: NA; cdr3_length: 14; v_call: TRBV19; d_call: NA; cdr3_aa: CASSPNWGVQPQHF
clone_size: few; cdr3_length: 15; v_call: TRBV5-1; d_call: NA; cdr3_aa: CASKEGQPNTGELFF
clone_size: NA; cdr3_length: 18; v_call: TRBV19; d_call: TRBD1; cdr3_aa: CASSIDRPGTGSGQPQHF
clone_size: few; cdr3_length: 15; v_call: TRBV5-1; d_call: NA; cdr3_aa: CASSPTGLQNTEAFF
clone_size: NA; cdr3_length: 14; v_call: TRBV6-1; d_call: TRBD1; cdr3_aa: CASSTGTGQYEQYF
clone_size: NA; cdr3_length: 11; v_call: TRBV6-5; d_call: NA; cdr3_aa: CASSEAVEAFF
clone_size: NA; cdr3_length: 14; v_call: TRBV27; d_call: TRBD1; cdr3_aa: CASSPGTADLTLHF
clone_size: NA; cdr3_length: 14; v_call: TRBV27; d_call: NA; cdr3_aa: CASSLERWSYEQYF
clone_size: NA; cdr3_length: 15; v_call: TRBV2; d_call: TRBD2; cdr3_aa: CATKQRGAPGGTQYF
clone_size: NA; cdr3_length: 16; v_call: TRBV7-8; d_call: TRBD2; cdr3_aa: CASSLGGGGRTYEQYF
clone_size: NA; cdr3_length: 13; v_call: TRBV30; d_call: NA; cdr3_aa: CAWGEGGNQPQHF
clone_size: NA; cdr3_length: 17; v_call: TRBV7-6; d_call: TRBD1; cdr3_aa: CASNKSGGPYSGNTIYF
clone_size: NA; cdr3_length: 16; v_call: TRBV14; d_call: TRBD2; cdr3_aa: CASSQSRAGYTGELFF
clone_size: NA; cdr3_length: 14; v_call: TRBV11-2; d_call: NA; cdr3_aa: CASSGGISNQPQHF
clone_size: NA; cdr3_length: 16; v_call: TRBV10-3; d_call: NA; cdr3_aa: CAISESADISNQPQHF
clone_size: NA; cdr3_length: 14; v_call: TRBV6-5; d_call: NA; cdr3_aa: CASSYARGNQPQHF
clone_size: few; cdr3_length: 12; v_call: TRBV7-6; d_call: NA; cdr3_aa: CASSQMNTEAFF